This TCR beta chain was obtained from a study of graft-versus-host responses after intestinal transplantation. Profiled with immunoSEQ multiplex PCR; TCRdb holds only in-frame clones, not every one. There are about 110,000 clones in the sample; about 92% occur only once, and 0.2% to 0.25% lies in the top ten. CDR1 and CDR2 from the germline V gene are MNHEY and SVGAGI. The CDR3 spans 16 residues. The ends lost 1 base at V and 5 bases at J; junction bases unmatched: 8. About this clone itself: What it binds is not known.

Study results and limitations: Some GvH clones were seen earlier in gut or blood, suggesting intestinal origin.

This rearrangement joins TRBV6-5 to TRBJ2-3, with 8 positions matching TRBD2. The clonotype comes from a human donor who was the organ donor for an intestinal transplant. The material sequenced was unstimulated CD4+ T cells sorted from spleen or lymph node cells, taken before transplant. CDR3 DNA sequence: TGTGCCAGCAGTTACTTGACGGGAGGGCAGAAAGATACGCAGTATTTT. It encodes CASSYLTGGQKDTQYF.